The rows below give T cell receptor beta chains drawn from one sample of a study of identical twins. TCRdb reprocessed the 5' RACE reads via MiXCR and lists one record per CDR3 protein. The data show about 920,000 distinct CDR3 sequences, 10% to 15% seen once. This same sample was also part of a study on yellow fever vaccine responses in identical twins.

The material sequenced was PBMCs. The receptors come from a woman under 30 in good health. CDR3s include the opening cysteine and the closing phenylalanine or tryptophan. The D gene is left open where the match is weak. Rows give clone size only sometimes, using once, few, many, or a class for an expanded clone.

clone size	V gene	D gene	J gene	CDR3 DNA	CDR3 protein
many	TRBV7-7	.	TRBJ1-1	TGTGCCAGCAGCTTAGTGTGGGGCACTGAAGCTTTCTTT	CASSLVWGTEAFF
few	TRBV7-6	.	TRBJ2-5	TGTGCCAGCAGCTTTTTCCGGGGGGAGACCCAGTACTTC	CASSFFRGETQYF
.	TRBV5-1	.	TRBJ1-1	TGCGCCAGCAGCTTGGGGACATCCTCCTCGAAGAACACTGAAGCTTTCTTT	CASSLGTSSSKNTEAFF
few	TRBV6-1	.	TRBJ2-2	TGTGCCAGCAGTGAATACCTGGACACCGGGGAGCTGTTTTTT	CASSEYLDTGELFF
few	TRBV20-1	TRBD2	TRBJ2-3	TGCAGTGCTCCGGGACTAGCGGGCCGCACAGATACGCAGTATTTT	CSAPGLAGRTDTQYF
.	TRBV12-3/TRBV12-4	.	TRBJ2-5	TGTGCCAGCAGTGGGGGTTGGACGTGGGAGACCCAGTACTTC	CASSGGWTWETQYF
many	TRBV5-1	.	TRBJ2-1	TGCGCCAGCAGCTCCCAACTAGCTCCCGGTGAGCAGTTCTTC	CASSSQLAPGEQFF
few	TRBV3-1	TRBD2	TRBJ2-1	TGTGCCAGCAGCTACCGGACTAGCGGGAACAAGCCCTACAATGAGCAGTTCTTC	CASSYRTSGNKPYNEQFF
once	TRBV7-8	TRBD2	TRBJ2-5	TGTGCCAGCAGCCTACGCCGAGCGGGACGATACCAAGAGACCCAGTACTTC	CASSLRRAGRYQETQYF
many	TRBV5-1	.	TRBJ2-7	TGCGCCAGCTCCAGGGGAAACTCCTACGAGCAGTACTTC	CASSRGNSYEQYF
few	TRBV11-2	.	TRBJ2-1	TGTGCCAGCAGCTTAGATGCACTACTAGGTGAGCAGTTCTTC	CASSLDALLGEQFF
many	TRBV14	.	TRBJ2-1	TGTGCCAGCAGCCAAGAGAGGAGGGGCGAAAACAATGAGCAGTTCTTC	CASSQERRGENNEQFF
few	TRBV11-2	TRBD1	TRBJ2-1	TGTGCCAGCAGCGGGACAGGGGCTCGCAATGAGCAGTTCTTC	CASSGTGARNEQFF
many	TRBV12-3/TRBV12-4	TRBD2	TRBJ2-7	TGTGCCACCAGACTAGCGGGAGGGCCTTCCTACGAGCAGTACTTC	CATRLAGGPSYEQYF
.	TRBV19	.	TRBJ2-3	TGTGCCAGTACCCCCCCGGCGGGTAGCACAGATACGCAGTATTTT	CASTPPAGSTDTQYF
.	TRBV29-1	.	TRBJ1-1	TGCAGCGTTGGACACCCTCTGAACACTGAAGCTTTCTTT	CSVGHPLNTEAFF
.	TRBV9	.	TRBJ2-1	TGTGCCAGCCAACCTAGCGCCCCCTACAATGAGCAGTTCTTC	CASQPSAPYNEQFF
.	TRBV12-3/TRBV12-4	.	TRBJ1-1	TGTGCCAGCAGGGCCGGACGGACAAACACTGAAGCTTTCTTT	CASRAGRTNTEAFF
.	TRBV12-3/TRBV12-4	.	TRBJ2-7	TGTGCCAGCAGTTTAAATTGGGAGCAGTACTTC	CASSLNWEQYF
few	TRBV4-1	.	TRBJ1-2	TGCGCCAGCAGCCAAGATCATGGGGACCTTTATGGCTACACCTTC	CASSQDHGDLYGYTF
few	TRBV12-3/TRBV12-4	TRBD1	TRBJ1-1	TGTGCCAGCAGTTACATGGGACAGGGGGAAGGCACTGAAGCTTTCTTT	CASSYMGQGEGTEAFF
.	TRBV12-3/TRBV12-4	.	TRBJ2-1	TGTGCCAGCCGAGGGACAACCCGCTCCTACAATGAGCAGTTCTTC	CASRGTTRSYNEQFF
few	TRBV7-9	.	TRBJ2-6	TGTGCCAGCAGCCCCCGGACAGCTGGGGCCAACGTCCTGACTTTC	CASSPRTAGANVLTF
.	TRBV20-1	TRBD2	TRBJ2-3	TGCAGTGCTAGAGGGCCGATCGGGGCGGGAGTTTTAGTAACAGATACGCAGTATTTT	CSARGPIGAGVLVTDTQYF
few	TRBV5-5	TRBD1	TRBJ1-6	TGTGCCAGCTCGGGACAGCATAATTCACCCCTCCACTTT	CASSGQHNSPLHF